This TCR beta chain was obtained from a study of regulatory T cells in long-lasting Graves disease. Whole-study context: The criterion for persistent Graves' disease was over 5 years of antithyroid drugs with positive TSH receptor antibodies. Study results and caveats: Favored usage of TRBV28, TRBJ1-2 and TRBJ2-5 was recorded in persistent disease. Study was limited to peripheral blood, excluding thyroid tissue. Persistent Graves' cases showed lower TCR diversity than newly diagnosed cases.

Germline CDR1 SGDLS, CDR2 YYNGEE. The length of the CDR3 is 15 residues. Worth noting for this clonotype: Its cognate antigen is unknown. A junction boundary mismatches the germline segment, possibly from a read error.

Time point described: persistent/refractory GD, antithyroid drugs over 5 years with positive TRAb. Following extraction of RNA from PBMCs, that RNA was used to make the TCR library. Arm-PCR of CDR3 regions with iRepertoire HTBI primers generated TCR beta libraries. A single record per CDR3 protein comes from TCRdb applying MiXCR to the multiplex PCR reads. The data contain roughly 470,000 distinct CDR3 sequences, around 20% of them seen just once; the ten biggest clones take up over 7.5%. Sequencing was performed on peripheral blood mononuclear cells (PBMCs), taken when the disease was refractory, from a patient treated with antithyroid drugs. The receptor was derived from a female donor with Graves disease. The chain uses TRBV9 and TRBJ2-7; possible D gene TRBD2, 6 bases. CDR3 in DNA: TGTGCCAGCAGCGTATCCCCAGGAGGGAACTACAAGCAGTACTTC. Amino acid sequence: CASSVSPGGNYKQYF.